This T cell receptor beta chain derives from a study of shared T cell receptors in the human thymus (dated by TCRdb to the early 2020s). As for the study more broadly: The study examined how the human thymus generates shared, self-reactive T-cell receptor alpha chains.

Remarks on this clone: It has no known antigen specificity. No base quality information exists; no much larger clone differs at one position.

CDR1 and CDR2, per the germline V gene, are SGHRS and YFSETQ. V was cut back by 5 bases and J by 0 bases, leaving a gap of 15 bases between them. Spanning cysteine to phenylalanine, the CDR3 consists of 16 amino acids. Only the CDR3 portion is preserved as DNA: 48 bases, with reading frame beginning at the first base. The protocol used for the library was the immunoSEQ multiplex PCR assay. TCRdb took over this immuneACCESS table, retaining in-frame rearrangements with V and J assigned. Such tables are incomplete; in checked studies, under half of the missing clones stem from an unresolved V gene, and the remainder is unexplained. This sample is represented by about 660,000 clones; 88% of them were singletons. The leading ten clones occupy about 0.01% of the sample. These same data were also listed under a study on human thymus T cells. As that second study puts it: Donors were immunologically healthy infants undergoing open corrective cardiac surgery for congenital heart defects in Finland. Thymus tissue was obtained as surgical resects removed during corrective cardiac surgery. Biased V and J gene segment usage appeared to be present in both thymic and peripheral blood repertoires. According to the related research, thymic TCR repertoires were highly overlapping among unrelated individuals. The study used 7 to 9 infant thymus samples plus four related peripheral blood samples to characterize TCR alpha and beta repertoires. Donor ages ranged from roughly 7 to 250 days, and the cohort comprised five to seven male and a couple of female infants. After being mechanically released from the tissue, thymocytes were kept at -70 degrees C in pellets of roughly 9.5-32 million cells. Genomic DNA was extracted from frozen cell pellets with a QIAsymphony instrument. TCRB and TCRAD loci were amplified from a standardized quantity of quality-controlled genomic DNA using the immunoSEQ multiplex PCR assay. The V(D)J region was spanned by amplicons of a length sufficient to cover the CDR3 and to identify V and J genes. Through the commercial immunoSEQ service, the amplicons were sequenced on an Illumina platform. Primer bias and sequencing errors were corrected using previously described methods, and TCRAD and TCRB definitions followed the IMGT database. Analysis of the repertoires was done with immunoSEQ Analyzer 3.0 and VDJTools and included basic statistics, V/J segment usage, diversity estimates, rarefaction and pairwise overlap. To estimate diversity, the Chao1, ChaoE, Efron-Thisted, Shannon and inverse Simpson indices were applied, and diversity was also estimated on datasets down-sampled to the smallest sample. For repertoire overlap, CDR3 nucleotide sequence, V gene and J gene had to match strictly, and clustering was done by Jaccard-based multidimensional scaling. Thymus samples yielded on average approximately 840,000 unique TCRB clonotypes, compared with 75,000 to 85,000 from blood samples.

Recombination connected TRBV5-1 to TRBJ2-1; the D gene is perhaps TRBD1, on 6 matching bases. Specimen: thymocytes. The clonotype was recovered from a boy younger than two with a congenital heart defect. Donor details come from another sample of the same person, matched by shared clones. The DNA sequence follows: TGCGCCAGCAGAGTCCCACAGGGCAACTCCTACAATGAGCAGTTCTTC. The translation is CASRVPQGNSYNEQFF.